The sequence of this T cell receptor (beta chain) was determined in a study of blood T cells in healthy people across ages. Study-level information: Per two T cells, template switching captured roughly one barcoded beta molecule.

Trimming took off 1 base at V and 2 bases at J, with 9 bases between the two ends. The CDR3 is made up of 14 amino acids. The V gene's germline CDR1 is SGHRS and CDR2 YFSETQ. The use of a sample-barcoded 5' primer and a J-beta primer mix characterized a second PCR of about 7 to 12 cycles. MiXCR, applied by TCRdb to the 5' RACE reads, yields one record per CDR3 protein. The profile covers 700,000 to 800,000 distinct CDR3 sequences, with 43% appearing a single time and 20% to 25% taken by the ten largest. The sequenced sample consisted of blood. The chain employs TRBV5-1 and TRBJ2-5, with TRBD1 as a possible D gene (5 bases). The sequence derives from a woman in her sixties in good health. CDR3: CASSLQGRQETQYF. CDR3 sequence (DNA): TGCGCCAGCAGCTTGCAGGGCAGACAAGAGACCCAGTACTTC.